These 32 T cell receptor beta chains share one sample of origin, sequenced in a study of blood T cell repertoires in COVID-19. Produced via immunoSEQ multiplex PCR; TCRdb's table is partial and in-frame only. The sample lists tens of thousands of clones; 85% were seen once. Sequencing was performed on peripheral blood. The receptor source for this set is a man in his fifties with active COVID-19.

This clone occurred once. The CDR3 here is CASSQGLTSGYNEQFF. DNA of the CDR3: TGTGCCAGCAGCCAAGGATTGACTAGCGGATACAATGAGCAGTTCTTC. The V gene is TRBV3-1 (or the pseudogene TRBV3-2), the J gene TRBJ2-1; 9 bases are a match to TRBD2. CDR3 length: 16 residues. The germline V gene has CDR1 LGHDT and CDR2 YNNKEL (reference sequence). With 1 base clipped from V and 4 bases from J, the junction kept 5 bases outside the gene matches.

The chain employs TRBV14 and TRBJ2-2; D unclear. Germline-derived CDR1 and CDR2 are SGHDN and FVKESK. Trimming shortened V by 6 bases and J by 6 bases, and 8 bases separated the two germline ends. The CDR3 covers 12 residues. DNA for the CDR3: TGTGCCAGCAGTCCATTCCCCGGGGAGCTGTTTTTT. It translates to CASSPFPGELFF. The full variable domain, rest sourced from reference TRBV14 and TRBJ2-2, is EAGVTQFPSHSVIEKGQTVTLRCDPISGHDNLYWYRRVMGKEIKFLLHFVKESKQDESGMPNNRFLAERTGGTYSTLKVQPAELEDSGVYFCASSPFPGELFFGEGSRLTVL.

This chain links TRBV12-3 or TRBV12-4 with TRBJ1-2, with TRBD1 identical over 7 bases. The CDR3 length is 11 residues. Unmatched junction bases numbered 2, after V lost 6 bases and J lost 7 bases. This CDR3 is CASRRDSGYTF. In DNA, the CDR3 is TGTGCCAGCAGGCGGGACAGTGGCTACACCTTC.

The chain joins TRBV2 to TRBJ2-3; no firm D call. This CDR3 comprises 15 residues. Looked up from germline, CDR1 is SNHLY and CDR2 is FYNNEI. Trimming took 7 bases from V and 0 from J, leaving 14 bases between them. The CDR3, as DNA: TGTGCCAGCATCTACGACTCCGCAAGCACAGATACGCAGTATTTT. It encodes CASIYDSASTDTQYF.

The rearrangement joins TRBV5-6 to TRBJ1-1; D is unresolved. The CDR3 consists of 13 residues. CDR1 and CDR2 from the germline V gene are SGHDT and YYEEEE. V was cut by 0 bases and J by 1 base, with 4 bases left in between. The CDR3 spells CASSLAENTEAFF. The CDR3 DNA is TGTGCCAGCAGCTTGGCAGAGAACACTGAAGCTTTCTTT.

The rearrangement uses TRBV10-3 and TRBJ2-2; 10 bases agree with TRBD2. The germline gives CDR1 ENHRY, CDR2 SYGVKD. V trimming: 4 bases; J trimming: 0 bases; junction bases outside the gene matches: 5. The CDR3 has 17 amino acids. The CDR3 coding sequence is TGTGCCATCAGTGGGGAGAGCGGGAGGGCGAACACCGGGGAGCTGTTTTTT. Its protein is CAISGESGRANTGELFF.

This chain connects TRBV27 to TRBJ2-3; 11 nucleotides agree with TRBD2. This CDR3 comprises 14 residues. Germline V CDR1 and CDR2: MNHEY, SMNVEV (reference sequence). V was pared by 3 bases and J by 9 bases, with 5 bases of the junction left unmatched. The CDR3 nucleotides are TGTGCCAGCAGTTTTAGCGGGAGGGAGGTGACGCAGTATTTT. This sequence encodes CASSFSGREVTQYF.

The chain recombines TRBV28 with TRBJ1-2, with 7 bases identical to TRBD1. The germline gives CDR1 MDHEN, CDR2 SYDVKM. V dropped 2 bases and J dropped 8; count of bases not matched to a gene: 11. This CDR3 contains 15 residues. The CDR3 region is CASSLQGGPRVGYTF. CDR3 DNA sequence: TGTGCCAGCAGTTTACAGGGGGGCCCTCGCGTAGGCTACACCTTC.

V usage is TRBV11-3 and J usage is TRBJ2-1; maybe TRBD1 (6 bases). The germline V gene has CDR1 SGHNT and CDR2 YENEEA. Trimming left V 2 bases short and J 4 bases short, with 9 bases between. The CDR3 runs 14 residues. The CDR3 nucleotides are TGTGCCAGCAGCTTAACAGGGTCTTACAATGAGCAGTTCTTC. Translating it yields CASSLTGSYNEQFF.

The genes are TRBV5-4 and TRBJ2-3; TRBD1 aligns across 7 bases. The CDR3 runs 14 residues. Per germline, CDR1 SGHNT and CDR2 YYREEE (reference sequence). The V and J ends lost 4 bases and 4 bases, in that order; junction bases with no gene match: 6. CDR3 residues: CASSQTGRPDTQYF. The CDR3 DNA is TGTGCCAGCAGCCAGACAGGGAGACCAGATACGCAGTATTTT.

This rearrangement joins TRBV10-3 to TRBJ1-3, with D perhaps TRBD1 (6 bases). Germline V gene data show CDR1 as ENHRY and CDR2 as SYGVKD. The CDR3 loop spans 15 amino acids. Trimming took 5 bases from V and 0 from J, leaving 11 bases between them. CDR3 residues: CAISLARGSGNTIYF. The CDR3 nucleotides are TGTGCCATCAGTCTCGCCAGGGGCTCTGGAAACACCATATATTTT.

V is TRBV28 and J is TRBJ1-2, with a tentative D call TRBD1 (5 bases). Germline-derived CDR1 and CDR2 are MDHEN and SYDVKM. The length of the CDR3 is 14 residues. The V end was cut by 3 bases, the J end by 7 bases, with 15 bases between. CDR3 coding DNA: TGTGCCAGCAGTTTTGGTGTCAGGGAACTTGGCTACACCTTC. It encodes CASSFGVRELGYTF.

CDR3 sequence: CASSELLAGVTDTQYF. In DNA, the CDR3 is TGTGCCAGCAGCGAACTACTAGCGGGAGTGACAGATACGCAGTATTTT. This sequence joins TRBV13 and TRBJ2-3; 11 nucleotides line up with TRBD2. The germline gives CDR1 PRHDT, CDR2 FYEKMQ (reference sequence). The junction had 7 bases not matched to a gene; V was cut back by 5 bases and J by 3 bases. The CDR3 contains 16 residues. The whole variable domain, filled in from reference TRBV13 and TRBJ2-3, reads AAGVIQSPRHLIKEKRETATLKCYPIPRHDTVYWYQQGPGQDPQFLISFYEKMQSDKGSIPDRFSAQQFSDYHSELNMSSLELGDSALYFCASSELLAGVTDTQYFGPGTRLTVL.

The rearrangement uses TRBV18 and TRBJ1-2; 8 bases map to TRBD1. Per the germline V gene, CDR1 is KGHSH and CDR2 is LQKENI. The junction had 3 bases not matched to a gene; V was cut back by 6 bases and J by 3 bases. The CDR3 is made up of 13 amino acids. The CDR3 region is CASSLGQDYGYTF. The CDR3 coding sequence is TGTGCCAGCTCGCTGGGACAGGACTATGGCTACACCTTC. Drawing the rest from reference TRBV18 and TRBJ1-2, the complete variable domain is NAGVMQNPRHLVRRRGQEARLRCSPMKGHSHVYWYRQLPEEGLKFMVYLQKENIIDESGMPKERFSAEFPKEGPSILRIQQVVRGDSAAYFCASSLGQDYGYTFGSGTRLTVV.

J is TRBJ2-7 and V is TRBV11-2, with D unresolved. Per the germline V gene, CDR1 is SGHAT and CDR2 is FQNNGV. CDR3 length: 13 residues. Trimming removed 6 bases at V and 0 bases at J, with 9 bases between. CDR3 DNA: TGTGCCAGCAGTTCGACTCACTCCTACGAGCAGTACTTC. Its translation: CASSSTHSYEQYF.

This clone was picked up one time. The V gene is TRBV6-1, the J gene TRBJ1-2; D perhaps matches TRBD1 (6 bases). The CDR3 has 15 amino acids. CDR1 is MNHNS and CDR2 is SASEGT in the germline V gene. Between the trimmed V and J ends, which lost 2 bases and 3 bases, there was a span of 13 bases. In DNA, the CDR3 is TGTGCCAGCAGTGAATTAGCAGGGGTCTACTATGGCTACACCTTC. Translation gives CASSELAGVYYGYTF.

V usage is TRBV11-2 and J usage is TRBJ2-5; TRBD2 agrees at 12 bases. Per germline, CDR1 SGHAT and CDR2 FQNNGV. V lost 5 bases, J lost 4 bases, and 5 bases stayed unmatched. CDR3 length equals 15 residues. The CDR3 nucleotides are TGTGCCAGCAGCCTCCAGACTAGCGGGAGAGAGACCCAGTACTTC. Translated: CASSLQTSGRETQYF.

This chain uses TRBV5-6 with TRBJ1-6, with 7 bases that match TRBD1. CDR3 length: 13 residues. CDR1 and CDR2 (germline): SGHDT, YYEEEE. Germline trimming cut 5 bases from V and 9 bases from J; bases unmatched to any gene: 5. This CDR3 is CASSWPGGSPLHF. As DNA, the CDR3 is TGTGCCAGCAGTTGGCCAGGGGGTTCACCCCTCCACTTT.

This rearrangement joins TRBV11-2 to TRBJ2-5, with TRBD2 matching over 7 bases. The CDR3 length is 15 residues. Germline V gives CDR1 SGHAT, CDR2 FQNNGV. V gave up 1 base and J gave up 4 bases; unmatched junction bases: 6. This CDR3 reads CASSLGGGEGETQYF. In DNA form, the CDR3 reads TGTGCCAGCAGCTTAGGGGGGGGAGAGGGAGAGACCCAGTACTTC.

The chain employs TRBV7-2 and TRBJ1-2; D is undetermined. CDR1 SGHTA and CDR2 FQGNSA come from the germline V gene. The CDR3 totals 14 residues. The V gene lost 2 bases and the J gene lost 7 bases, with 14 bases spanning the gap. CDR3 sequence reads: CASSLPWAGSGYTF. The DNA of the CDR3 is TGTGCCAGCAGCTTACCTTGGGCGGGAAGTGGCTACACCTTC.

This clone was observed a handful of times. The chain combines TRBV4-1 with TRBJ1-1, with 9 bases matching TRBD1. CDR1 MGHRA and CDR2 YSYEKL come from the germline V gene. The CDR3 has 15 residues. The J segment lost 3 bases and the V segment lost 5 bases, leaving 7 bases of the junction unmatched. CDR3 nucleotides: TGCGCCAGCAGCAGCTACAGGGGGCTCGACACTGAAGCTTTCTTT. Amino acid sequence: CASSSYRGLDTEAFF.

V and J are TRBV10-3 and TRBJ1-2; TRBD1 aligns across 9 bases. The ends lost 6 bases at V and 2 bases at J; junction bases unmatched: 1. The CDR3 loop spans 13 amino acids. Germline CDR1 ENHRY, CDR2 SYGVKD. CDR3 nucleotides: TGTGCCATCAGGGGGACAGGGAACTATGGCTACACCTTC. As protein: CAIRGTGNYGYTF.

This sequence joins TRBV10-3 and TRBJ1-5; tentatively, D is TRBD1 (5 bases). This CDR3 has 14 amino acids. Germline V gene data show CDR1 as ENHRY and CDR2 as SYGVKD. Trimming cost V 8 bases and J 4 bases, with 15 bases left between them. CDR3 protein: CAIQKGRGNQPQHF. CDR3 in DNA: TGTGCCATCCAAAAAGGGAGGGGTAATCAGCCCCAGCATTTT.

This chain joins TRBV19 and TRBJ2-1, with TRBD1 identical over 9 bases. The germline CDR1 and CDR2 sequences are LNHDA and SQIVND (reference sequence). The V gene end was trimmed by 4 bases and the J gene end by 8 bases; junction bases not matched to a gene: 6. The CDR3 loop spans 14 amino acids. The CDR3 DNA reads TGTGCCAGTAGTACTCAGGACAGGGGACATGAGCAGTTCTTC. It translates to CASSTQDRGHEQFF. The full variable domain, rest sourced from reference TRBV19 and TRBJ2-1, is DGGITQSPKYLFRKEGQNVTLSCEQNLNHDAMYWYRQDPGQGLRLIYYSQIVNDFQKGDIAEGYSVSREKKESFPLTVTSAQKNPTAFYLCASSTQDRGHEQFFGPGTRLTVL.

The chain recombines TRBV5-4 with TRBJ2-7; D is possibly TRBD1 (5 bases). Trimming took 0 bases from V and 4 from J, leaving 14 bases between them. Germline CDR1 reads SGHNT; CDR2 reads YYREEE (reference sequence). The CDR3 runs to 15 residues. The CDR3 protein is CASSLGGRLDYEQYF. The CDR3 bases are TGTGCCAGCAGCTTGGGGGGCAGGCTAGATTACGAGCAGTACTTC.

This chain connects TRBV30 to TRBJ1-2, with D possibly TRBD1 on 5 matching bases. This CDR3 is 14 amino acids long. V lost 1 base and J lost 2, with 11 bases in between. Germline V gives CDR1 GTSNPN, CDR2 SVGIG (reference sequence). The DNA of the CDR3 is TGTGCCTGGAGTGATGGGGGGAAAAACTATGGCTACACCTTC. Protein: CAWSDGGKNYGYTF.

The chain employs TRBV7-9 and TRBJ2-5; tentative D call: TRBD2 (5 bases). This CDR3 is built from 13 residues. Germline V gene sequence: CDR1 SEHNR, CDR2 FQNEAQ (reference sequence). Trimming took 5 bases from V and 4 from J, leaving 11 bases between them. CDR3 sequence reads: CASSRGNGETQYF. CDR3 DNA: TGTGCCAGCAGCCGGGGTAATGGAGAGACCCAGTACTTC.

V usage is TRBV4-3 and J usage is TRBJ2-6; D remains ambiguous. Germline CDR1 and CDR2: LGHNA and YSLEER. This CDR3 spans 16 amino acids. The V and J ends lost 3 bases and 0 bases respectively, with 9 bases between them. The CDR3 is CASSHEPGSGANVLTF. In DNA form, the CDR3 reads TGCGCCAGCAGCCATGAACCGGGCTCTGGGGCCAACGTCCTGACTTTC.

The gene calls are TRBV3-1 (or the pseudogene TRBV3-2) and TRBJ2-3; 10 bases line up with TRBD2. Germline V gene sequence: CDR1 LGHDT, CDR2 YNNKEL (reference sequence). The V gene end was trimmed by 5 bases and the J gene end by 2 bases; junction bases not matched to a gene: 4. This CDR3 region has 15 residues. The CDR3 sequence is CASSRAGGYTDTQYF. Here the CDR3 DNA reads TGTGCCAGCAGCAGAGCGGGAGGGTACACAGATACGCAGTATTTT.

This chain connects TRBV5-1 to TRBJ1-2, with TRBD1 matching 9 bases. Germline trimming cut 4 bases from V and 4 bases from J; bases unmatched to any gene: 2. The length of the CDR3 is 13 residues. Germline CDR1 reads SGHRS; CDR2 reads YFSETQ. For the CDR3, the DNA is TGCGCCAGCAGCGAGGGACAGGGCTATGGCTACACCTTC. Protein: CASSEGQGYGYTF.

J is TRBJ1-5 and V is TRBV4-2; 7 bases map to TRBD1. After removal of 5 bases from V and 6 bases from J, the junction contained 7 bases not matched to a gene. This CDR3 has 14 residues. Germline lookup yields CDR1 LGHNA and CDR2 YNFKEQ. The CDR3 nucleotides are TGTGCCAGCAGCTGGAGACAGGGTGTTCAGCCCCAGCATTTT. Encoded protein: CASSWRQGVQPQHF.

The chain uses TRBV5-4 and TRBJ1-4; 8 bases line up with TRBD1. Per the germline V gene, CDR1 is SGHNT and CDR2 is YYREEE (reference sequence). Germline trimming cut 0 bases from V and 8 bases from J; bases unmatched to any gene: 3. This CDR3 is built from 14 residues. CDR3 in DNA: TGTGCCAGCAGCTTGGCAGGGGGCGGCGAAAAACTGTTTTTT. Translation gives CASSLAGGGEKLFF.